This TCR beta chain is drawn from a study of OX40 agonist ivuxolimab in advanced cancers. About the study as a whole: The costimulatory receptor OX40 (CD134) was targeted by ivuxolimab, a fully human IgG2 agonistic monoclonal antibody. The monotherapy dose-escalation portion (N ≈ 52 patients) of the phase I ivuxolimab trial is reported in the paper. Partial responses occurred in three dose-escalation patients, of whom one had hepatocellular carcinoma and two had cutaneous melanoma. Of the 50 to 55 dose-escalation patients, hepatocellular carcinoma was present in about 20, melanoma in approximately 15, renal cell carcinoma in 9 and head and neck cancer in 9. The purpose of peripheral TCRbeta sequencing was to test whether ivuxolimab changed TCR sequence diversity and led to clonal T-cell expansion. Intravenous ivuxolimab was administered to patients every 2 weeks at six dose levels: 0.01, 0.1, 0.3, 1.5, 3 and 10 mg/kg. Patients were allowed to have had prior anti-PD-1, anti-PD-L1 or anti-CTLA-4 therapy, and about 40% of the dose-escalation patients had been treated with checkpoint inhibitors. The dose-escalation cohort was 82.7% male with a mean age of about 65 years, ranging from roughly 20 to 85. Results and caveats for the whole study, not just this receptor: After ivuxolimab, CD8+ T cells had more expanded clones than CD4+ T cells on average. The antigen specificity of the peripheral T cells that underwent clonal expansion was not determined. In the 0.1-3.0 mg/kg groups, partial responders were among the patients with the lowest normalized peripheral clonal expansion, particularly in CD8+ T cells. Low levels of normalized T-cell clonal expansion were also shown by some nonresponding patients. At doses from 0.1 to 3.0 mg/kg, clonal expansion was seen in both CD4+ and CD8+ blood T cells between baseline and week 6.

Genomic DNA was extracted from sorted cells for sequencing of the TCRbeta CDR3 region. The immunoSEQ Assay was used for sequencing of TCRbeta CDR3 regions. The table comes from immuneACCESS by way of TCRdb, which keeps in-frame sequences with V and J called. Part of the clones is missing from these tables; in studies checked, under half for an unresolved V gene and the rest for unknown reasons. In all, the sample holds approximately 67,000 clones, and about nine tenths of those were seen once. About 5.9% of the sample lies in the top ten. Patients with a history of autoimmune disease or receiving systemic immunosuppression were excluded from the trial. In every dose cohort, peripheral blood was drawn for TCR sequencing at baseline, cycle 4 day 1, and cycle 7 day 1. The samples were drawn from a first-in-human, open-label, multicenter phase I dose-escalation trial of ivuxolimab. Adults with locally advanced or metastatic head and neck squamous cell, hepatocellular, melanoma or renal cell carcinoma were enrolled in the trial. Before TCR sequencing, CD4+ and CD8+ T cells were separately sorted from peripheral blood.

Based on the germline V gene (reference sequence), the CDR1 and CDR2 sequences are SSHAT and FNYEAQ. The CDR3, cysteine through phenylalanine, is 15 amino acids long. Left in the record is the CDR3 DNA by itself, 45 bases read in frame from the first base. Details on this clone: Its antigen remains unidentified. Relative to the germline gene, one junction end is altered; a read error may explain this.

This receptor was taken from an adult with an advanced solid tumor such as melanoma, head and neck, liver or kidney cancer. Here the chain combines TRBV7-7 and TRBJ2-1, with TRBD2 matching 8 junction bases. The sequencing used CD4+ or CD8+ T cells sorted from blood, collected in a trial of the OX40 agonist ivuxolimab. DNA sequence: TGTGCTAGCAGCTTGGAAGCGGGAGAGTACAATGAGCAGTTCTTC. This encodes CASSLEAGEYNEQFF.